The 22 T cell receptor beta chains listed next were all sequenced from one sample in a study of blood T cell repertoires in COVID-19. Assay: immunoSEQ multiplex PCR; the TCRdb copy retains only in-frame clones and omits some. Of 90,000 to 130,000 clones in the sample, about 80% were seen once. Sequencing was done on a sample of peripheral blood. The receptors stem from a woman between 70 and 85 years old with acute or convalescent COVID-19.

The chain links TRBV6-5 to TRBJ1-2; D may be TRBD1 (6 bases). Germline V gene data show CDR1 as MNHEY and CDR2 as SVGAGI. Trimming pared 6 bases from V and 4 bases from J, leaving 12 bases between. The CDR3 is 13 amino acids. The CDR3 DNA is TGTGCCAGCAGCAGAGGACAGTCCTATGGCTACACCTTC. Amino acids: CASSRGQSYGYTF.

The V gene is TRBV6-4, the J gene TRBJ1-5; no clear D gene. Per the germline V gene, CDR1 is MRHNA and CDR2 is SNTAGT. V dropped 4 bases and J dropped 7 bases, with 11 bases sitting between them. The CDR3 is 13 residues long. CDR3 amino acids: CASSVEAGQPQHF. CDR3 DNA sequence: TGTGCCAGCAGTGTAGAGGCTGGGCAGCCCCAGCATTTT.

The V gene is TRBV2, the J gene TRBJ2-3, with 7 bases that match TRBD2. The CDR3 loop spans 17 amino acids. V lost 6 bases, J lost 2 bases, and 14 bases stayed unmatched. Germline V gene lookup returns CDR1 SNHLY and CDR2 FYNNEI. CDR3: CASRGSASGLHTDTQYF. In DNA, the CDR3 is TGTGCCAGCAGGGGGAGTGCTAGCGGCTTGCACACAGATACGCAGTATTTT.

The V gene is TRBV6-5, the J gene TRBJ1-5; D possibly corresponds to TRBD1 (6 bases). CDR1 is MNHEY and CDR2 is SVGAGI in the germline V gene. The CDR3 has 13 amino acids. With 7 bases removed from V and 4 bases from J, the gap between germline ends came to 11 bases. Here the CDR3 reads CASTGGLNQPQHF. For the CDR3, the DNA is TGTGCCAGCACCGGGGGGCTGAATCAGCCCCAGCATTTT.

The chain carries TRBV6-6 and TRBJ1-1; D not resolved. In germline, CDR1 is MNHNY, CDR2 SVGAGI (reference sequence). The CDR3 has 15 amino acids. Trimming removed 6 bases at V and 0 bases at J, with 14 bases between. The CDR3 protein is CASRVTGRVNTEAFF. For the CDR3, the DNA is TGTGCCAGCAGGGTTACGGGGAGGGTGAACACTGAAGCTTTCTTT.

The chain couples TRBV6-5 to TRBJ1-6; TRBD1 agrees at 10 bases. The CDR3 has 14 amino acids. V trimming: 6 bases; J trimming: 9 bases; junction bases outside the gene matches: 5. In germline, CDR1 is MNHEY, CDR2 SVGAGI. CDR3 sequence reads: CASRSDRGASPLHF. The CDR3 coding sequence is TGTGCCAGCAGATCGGACAGGGGGGCTTCACCCCTCCACTTT.

The rearrangement uses TRBV9 and TRBJ1-3; D ambiguous. V shed 1 base and J shed 0 bases, with 8 bases lying between them. The CDR3 sequence is 15 residues long. Per the germline V gene, CDR1 is SGDLS and CDR2 is YYNGEE. This CDR3 is CASSVNSLSGNTIYF. The DNA of the CDR3 is TGTGCCAGCAGCGTAAACAGTCTCTCTGGAAACACCATATATTTT.

This rearrangement joins TRBV20-1 to TRBJ2-1, with D possibly being TRBD1 (6 bases). Trimming left V 3 bases short and J 9 bases short, with 15 bases between. Per the germline V gene, CDR1 is DFQATT and CDR2 is SNEGSKA (reference sequence). The CDR3 runs 13 residues. The CDR3 loop reads CSASLGTRGEQFF. The CDR3 bases are TGCAGTGCTAGTCTAGGGACCAGGGGTGAGCAGTTCTTC.

J is TRBJ1-2 and V is TRBV19; D gene unclear. Trimming took 6 bases from V and 3 from J, leaving 17 bases between them. Germline V lookup: CDR1 LNHDA, CDR2 SQIVND (reference sequence). This CDR3 has 15 residues. In nucleotides, the CDR3 is TGTGCCAGTAGCCGGATGCGGGATCGTGACTATGGCTACACCTTC. Amino acid sequence: CASSRMRDRDYGYTF.

This clone showed up many times. The chain employs TRBV28 and TRBJ2-1; possibly TRBD1 for D (6 bases). The length of the CDR3 is 15 residues. Looked up from germline, CDR1 is MDHEN and CDR2 is SYDVKM. V was clipped by 7 bases and J by 7 bases, with 20 bases between them. CDR3 in amino acids: CASTSRDKERNEQFF. DNA for the CDR3: TGTGCCAGCACCTCCCGGGACAAAGAACGTAATGAGCAGTTCTTC.

The chain carries TRBV3-1 (or the pseudogene TRBV3-2) and TRBJ2-3, with TRBD2 as a possible D gene (7 bases). The V end was cut by 6 bases, the J end by 6 bases, with 19 bases between. The CDR3 totals 15 residues. Germline lookup yields CDR1 LGHDT and CDR2 YNNKEL (reference sequence). The CDR3 sequence: CASRRGRAGADTQYF. In nucleotides, the CDR3 is TGTGCCAGCAGGAGAGGGAGGGCGGGGGCCGATACGCAGTATTTT.

This clone was seen a single time. The chain carries TRBV12-3 or TRBV12-4 and TRBJ2-7; D unclear. CDR3 size: 11 residues. Trimming removed 6 bases from V and 3 bases from J, with 6 bases in between. The CDR3 region is CASSLGYEQYV. The CDR3 DNA reads as TGTGCCAGCAGCCTAGGCTACGAGCAGTACGTC.

This clone has more than one count but fewer than ten. V usage is TRBV6-5 and J usage is TRBJ1-2; 7 bases align to TRBD1. V lost 10 bases and J lost 5; bases outside the gene matches: 10. Germline CDR1 reads MNHEY; CDR2 reads SVGAGI. This CDR3 is built from 13 residues. CDR3 nucleotides: TGTGCCACCGTGGGACAGAACTTTTATGGCTACACCTTC. Residues: CATVGQNFYGYTF.

The chain uses TRBV27 and TRBJ2-1, with 13 bases matching TRBD2. The germline V gene has CDR1 MNHEY and CDR2 SMNVEV (reference sequence). The CDR3 is made up of 14 amino acids. Losses at the gene ends were 6 bases for V and 7 bases for J; bases not matched to a gene: 3. CDR3 protein: CASSGTSGINEQFF. Written as DNA, the CDR3 is TGTGCCAGCAGCGGGACTAGCGGGATAAATGAGCAGTTCTTC.

The chain employs TRBV10-1 and TRBJ1-5, with D uncertain. Germline V gene sequence: CDR1 WNHNN, CDR2 SYGVQD (reference sequence). Deletions cut 0 bases from V and 6 bases from J, with 12 bases between. The CDR3 has 15 residues. The CDR3 protein is CASSESNSHCQPQHF. The DNA for the CDR3 is TGCGCCAGCAGTGAGTCGAATTCGCACTGTCAGCCCCAGCATTTT.

This clone was detected only a few times. V and J are TRBV2 and TRBJ1-6, with a weak D call TRBD1 (6 bases). V dropped 2 bases and J dropped 12 bases, with 11 bases sitting between them. CDR3 length: 13 amino acids. The germline V gene has CDR1 SNHLY and CDR2 FYNNEI. The CDR3 coding sequence is TGTGCCAGCAGTGAAAGGGACAAACAACCCCTCCACTTT. Protein product: CASSERDKQPLHF.

The chain recombines TRBV7-9 with TRBJ1-4; TRBD1 matches at 10 bases. This CDR3 region has 17 residues. The germline gives CDR1 SEHNR, CDR2 FQNEAQ (reference sequence). V was clipped by 5 bases and J by 7 bases; unmatched bases: 13. The CDR3 DNA follows: TGTGCCAGCAGCACGCGGGACAGGGGAGGTTTGGGTGAAAAACTGTTTTTT. It is translated as CASSTRDRGGLGEKLFF.

V and J are TRBV9 and TRBJ1-1, with D maybe TRBD1 (6 bases). CDR1 is SGDLS and CDR2 is YYNGEE in the germline V gene. This CDR3 spans 14 amino acids. V lost 5 bases, J lost 2 bases, and 13 bases lay in between. CDR3 sequence (DNA): TGTGCCAGCAGTCCAGGGGTAGCAAACACTGAAGCTTTCTTT. Protein: CASSPGVANTEAFF.

V usage is TRBV19 and J usage is TRBJ1-1; 8 nucleotides line up with TRBD1. The length of the CDR3 is 15 residues. The V gene end was trimmed by 6 bases and the J gene end by 0 bases; junction bases not matched to a gene: 6. Germline-derived CDR1 and CDR2 are LNHDA and SQIVND (reference sequence). This CDR3 is CASRGQDSVNTEAFF. CDR3 bases: TGTGCCAGTAGGGGACAGGACAGTGTGAACACTGAAGCTTTCTTT.

The chain is built from TRBV3-1 (or the pseudogene TRBV3-2) and TRBJ1-3; 7 bases map to TRBD1. The CDR3 is 16 amino acids. Per germline, CDR1 LGHDT and CDR2 YNNKEL (reference sequence). The V and J ends lost 2 bases and 1 base, in that order; junction bases with no gene match: 5. The CDR3: CASSQKTGISGNTIYF. For the CDR3, the DNA is TGTGCCAGCAGCCAAAAGACAGGGATATCTGGAAACACCATATATTTT.

The sample holds a few counts of this clone. The gene calls are TRBV28 and TRBJ1-2, with a possible D match to TRBD1 (6 bases). Trimming removed 7 bases at V and 0 bases at J, with 21 bases between. This CDR3 has 17 residues. CDR1 is MDHEN, CDR2 SYDVKM, per germline. Written as DNA, the CDR3 is TGTGCCAGCAACACGGACAGTAGCCTCGGAGCTAACTATGGCTACACCTTC. Its protein product is CASNTDSSLGANYGYTF.

The CDR3 sequence is CASSLVSGTESYGYTF. Written as DNA, the CDR3 is TGTGCCAGCAGCTTGGTTTCCGGGACAGAATCCTATGGCTACACCTTC. V usage is TRBV5-5 and J usage is TRBJ1-2; 7 nucleotides match TRBD1. Germline lookup yields CDR1 SGHKS and CDR2 YYEKEE (reference sequence). Trimming removed 0 bases from V and 4 bases from J; junction bases left unmatched: 9. This CDR3 contains 16 residues.